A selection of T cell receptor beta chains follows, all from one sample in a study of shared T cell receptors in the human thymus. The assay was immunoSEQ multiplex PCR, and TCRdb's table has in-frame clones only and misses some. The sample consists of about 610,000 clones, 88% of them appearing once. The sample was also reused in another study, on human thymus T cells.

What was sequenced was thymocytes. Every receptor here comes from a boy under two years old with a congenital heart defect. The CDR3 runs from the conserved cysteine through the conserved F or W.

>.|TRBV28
CASSVWGDPYEQYF
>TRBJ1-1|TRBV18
CASSHHGHLNTEAFF
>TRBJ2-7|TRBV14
CASSQDALDISGRAYEQYF
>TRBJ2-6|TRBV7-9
CASSRLAGAPGANVLTF
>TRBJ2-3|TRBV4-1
CASSQRQSPTKDTQYF
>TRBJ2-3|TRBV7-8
CASSLGFAGGPDTQYF
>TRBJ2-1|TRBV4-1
CASSQDLGASGMRFF
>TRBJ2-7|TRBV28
CASSSNSRGSSYEQYF
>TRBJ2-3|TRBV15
CATSRIPEITDTQYF
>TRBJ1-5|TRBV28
CASSSDRRMQPQHF
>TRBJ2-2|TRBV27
CASRGLAGTGELFF
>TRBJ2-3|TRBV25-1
CASSESTTGRFLTDTQYF
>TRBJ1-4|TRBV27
CASSPSGGGEKLFF
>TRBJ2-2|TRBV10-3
CAIKTSGSRPGELFF
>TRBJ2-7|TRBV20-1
CSAGGGSEQYF
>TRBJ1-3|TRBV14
CASSQVLPGSIYF
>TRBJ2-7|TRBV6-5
CASSPPGQGYEQYF
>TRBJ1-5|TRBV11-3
CASSPGLGSNQPQHF
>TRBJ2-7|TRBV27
CASRPRREGYEQYF
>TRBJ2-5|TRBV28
CASRGWREETQYF
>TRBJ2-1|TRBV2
CASFKGPGGSSYNEQFF
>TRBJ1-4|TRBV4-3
CASSPHPKKLFF
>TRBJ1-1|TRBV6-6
CASSYPRSINTEAFF
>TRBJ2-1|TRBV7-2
CASSSRRGPYNEQFF
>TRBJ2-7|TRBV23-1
CASRSNETGFFSYEQYF
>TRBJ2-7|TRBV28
CASSLGDSYEQYF
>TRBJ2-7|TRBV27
CASSSLAGAYEQYF
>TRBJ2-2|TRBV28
CASSGRVLSNTGELFF
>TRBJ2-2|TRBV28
CASRHQTHPTGPVTGELFF
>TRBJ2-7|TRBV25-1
CASTEGSGSSYEQYF
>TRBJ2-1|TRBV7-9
CASSLALATPYNEQFF
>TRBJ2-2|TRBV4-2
CASSFEWAAGANTGELFF
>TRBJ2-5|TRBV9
CASSVGGEGTQYF
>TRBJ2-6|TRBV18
CASSPDPAGPLSGANVLTF
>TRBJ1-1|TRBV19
CASKGVGEGTEAFF
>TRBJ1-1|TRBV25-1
CASSHTENTEAFF
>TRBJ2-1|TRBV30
CAWALAPSGDEQFF
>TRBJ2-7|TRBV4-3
CASSQDAAGMGLGSTKQYF
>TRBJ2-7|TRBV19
CASSIGDRGPSLAGVGEQYF
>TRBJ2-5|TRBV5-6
CASSFVETQYF